This T cell receptor beta chain emerged from a study of beta chain features in type 1 diabetes. Study-wide results and limits: For patients, the naive, central memory and Treg TCRB repertoires appeared more alike than for healthy donors.

CDR1 SGHRS and CDR2 YFSETQ come from the germline V gene. The length of the CDR3 is 16 residues. Unmatched junction bases numbered 13, after V lost 5 bases and J lost 4 bases. All of the isolated RNA was reverse transcribed, so expressed TCRB transcripts were sequenced. The data were produced by immunoSEQ multiplex PCR, yet TCRdb's version contains in-frame clones alone and is incomplete. The table shows a few hundred thousand clones, with 20% occurring only once. In this sample, this clone turned up a few times. Its antigen is still unknown. This receptor was identified in a woman aged 18 to 35 in good health. V is TRBV5-1 and J is TRBJ1-2; 8 nucleotides line up with TRBD1. The sample taken for sequencing was naive CD4+ T cells from blood. This CDR3 reads CASSSRTGTYGYGYTF. The CDR3 DNA follows: TGCGCCAGCAGTTCAAGGACAGGGACGTATGGCTATGGCTACACCTTC.